A single sample gave rise to the 10 T cell receptor beta chains below, sequenced in a study of shared clonotypes between healthy human individuals. Libraries were prepared by immunoSEQ multiplex PCR; TCRdb keeps only in-frame clonotypes and omits some of them. The sample lists around 2.1 million clones, approximately 95% occurring once. Sequenced: naive CD4+ T cells sorted from blood. Subset: CD45RA+ positively selected. The receptors shown here come from a man between 18 and 35 years old in good health.

The V and J genes are TRBV4-1 and TRBJ2-3; TRBD2 matches 7 bases. CDR3 size: 15 residues. CDR1 is MGHRA and CDR2 is YSYEKL in the germline V gene. After removal of 4 bases from V and 6 bases from J, the junction contained 10 bases not matched to a gene. The CDR3 loop is CASSRIWGGMDTQYF. In DNA, the CDR3 is TGCGCCAGCAGCCGGATTTGGGGGGGAATGGATACGCAGTATTTT.

The chain is built from TRBV28 and TRBJ2-3; D tentatively reads TRBD1 or TRBD2 (6 bases each). Germline loops: CDR1 MDHEN, CDR2 SYDVKM. The V end lost 8 bases, the J end lost 7 bases, and 22 bases lay between the germline ends. This CDR3 is built from 15 residues. CDR3 nucleotide sequence: TGTGCCAGCGGACTCAAGGCCGGGGGCCCCAATACGCAGTATTTT. Protein sequence: CASGLKAGGPNTQYF.

For this clone: The same CDR3 also results from other DNA sequences found in this sample. The rearrangement joins TRBV5-1 to TRBJ1-1; possibly TRBD1 for D (5 bases). Trimming left V 2 bases short and J 4 bases short, with 9 bases between. The CDR3 runs 13 residues. CDR1 is SGHRS, CDR2 YFSETQ, per germline. The CDR3 loop is CASSFTGATEAFF. In DNA form, the CDR3 reads TGCGCCAGCAGCTTTACAGGAGCCACTGAAGCTTTCTTT.

This chain links TRBV5-4 with TRBJ1-6; 7 nucleotides match TRBD1. Germline V gene lookup returns CDR1 SGHNT and CDR2 YYREEE (reference sequence). The CDR3 covers 16 residues. The V gene end was trimmed by 0 bases and the J gene end by 7 bases; junction bases not matched to a gene: 7. CDR3: CASSLAWAGGNSPLHF. The DNA of the CDR3 is TGTGCCAGCAGCTTGGCCTGGGCAGGGGGGAATTCACCCCTCCACTTT. Supplemented by reference TRBV5-4 and TRBJ1-6, the full variable domain reads ETGVTQSPTHLIKTRGQQVTLRCSSQSGHNTVSWYQQALGQGPQFIFQYYREEENGRGNFPPRFSGLQFPNYSSELNVNALELDDSALYLCASSLAWAGGNSPLHFGNGTRLTVT.

A remark on this clone: This sample includes further DNA sequences coding for the same CDR3. The chain employs TRBV19 and TRBJ1-5; no definite D call. V dropped 3 bases and J dropped 0 bases, with 6 bases sitting between them. The CDR3 totals 14 residues. The germline CDR1 and CDR2 sequences are LNHDA and SQIVND (reference sequence). The CDR3 spells CASSIAGSNQPQHF. The CDR3 DNA reads as TGTGCCAGTAGTATCGCCGGTAGCAATCAGCCCCAGCATTTT. The full variable domain, in which reference TRBV19 and TRBJ1-5 provide the parts outside the CDR3, is DGGITQSPKYLFRKEGQNVTLSCEQNLNHDAMYWYRQDPGQGLRLIYYSQIVNDFQKGDIAEGYSVSREKKESFPLTVTSAQKNPTAFYLCASSIAGSNQPQHFGDGTRLSIL.

The chain joins TRBV27 to TRBJ2-3, with a possible D match to TRBD2 (6 bases). Germline V gene lookup returns CDR1 MNHEY and CDR2 SMNVEV (reference sequence). Trimming stripped 8 bases from V and 5 bases from J, with 14 bases between. The CDR3 runs 13 residues. This chain's CDR3 is CASGGLGQDTQYF. The DNA of the CDR3 is TGTGCCAGCGGGGGACTGGGTCAAGATACGCAGTATTTT.

Points on this clone: Other DNA sequences in the sample encode the same CDR3. The chain is built from TRBV6-1 and TRBJ2-7; 8 bases match TRBD2. The CDR3 consists of 15 residues. Germline CDR1 and CDR2: MNHNS and SASEGT. Trimming at V came to 4 bases and at J to 1 base, leaving 6 bases not matched to a gene. CDR3 DNA sequence: TGTGCCAGCAGTGGATTAGCGGGAAGTTCCTACGAGCAGTACTTC. It is translated as CASSGLAGSSYEQYF.

The CDR3 bases are TGTGCCAGCAGTGTTCCTTCAGCAGGGGCCTCCTACGAGCAGTACTTC. Protein product: CASSVPSAGASYEQYF. This chain connects TRBV6-1 to TRBJ2-7, with D possibly TRBD1 on 6 matching bases. This CDR3 has 16 amino acids. CDR1 and CDR2 from the germline V gene are MNHNS and SASEGT. V shed 4 bases and J shed 0 bases, with 16 bases lying between them.

The chain carries TRBV18 and TRBJ2-7; 14 bases agree with TRBD2. After removal of 0 bases from V and 2 bases from J, the junction contained 9 bases not matched to a gene. This CDR3 has 19 amino acids. Germline V lookup: CDR1 KGHSH, CDR2 LQKENI. The CDR3 region is CASSPPLGTSGSPTYEQYF. The DNA for the CDR3 is TGTGCCAGCTCACCACCTCTTGGGACTAGCGGGAGCCCGACCTACGAGCAGTACTTC.

This sequence joins TRBV5-4 and TRBJ2-6; a weak D match, TRBD2 (5 bases). V lost 9 bases and J lost 2, with 12 bases in between. This CDR3 region has 14 residues. Germline CDR1 reads SGHNT; CDR2 reads YYREEE (reference sequence). The CDR3 DNA reads TGTGCCACAGGACTGCTCCCTGGGGCCAACGTCCTGACTTTC. It codes for CATGLLPGANVLTF. Filled out from reference TRBV5-4 and TRBJ2-6, the complete variable domain reads ETGVTQSPTHLIKTRGQQVTLRCSSQSGHNTVSWYQQALGQGPQFIFQYYREEENGRGNFPPRFSGLQFPNYSSELNVNALELDDSALYLCATGLLPGANVLTFGAGSRLTVL.